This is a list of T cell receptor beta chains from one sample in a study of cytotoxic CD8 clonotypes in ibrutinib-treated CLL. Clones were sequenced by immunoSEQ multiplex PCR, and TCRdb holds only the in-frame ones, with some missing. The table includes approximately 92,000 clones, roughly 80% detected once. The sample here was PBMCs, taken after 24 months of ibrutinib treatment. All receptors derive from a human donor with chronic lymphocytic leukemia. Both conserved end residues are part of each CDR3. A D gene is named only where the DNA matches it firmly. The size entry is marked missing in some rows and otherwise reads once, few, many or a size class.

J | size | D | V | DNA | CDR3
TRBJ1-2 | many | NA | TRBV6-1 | TGTGCCAGCAGGGAAGGGCAGGGGTCGGTCTCTGGCTACACCTTC | CASREGQGSVSGYTF
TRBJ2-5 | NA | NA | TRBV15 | TGTGCCACCAGCAGAGATTCGGCGGGCGGCGAGACCCAGTACTTC | CATSRDSAGGETQYF
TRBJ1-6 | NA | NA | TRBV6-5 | TGTGCCAGCAGTAGGCAGAATTCACCCCTCCACTTT | CASSRQNSPLHF
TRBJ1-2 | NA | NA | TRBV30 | TGTGCCTGGAGTCTGAATGACTATGGCTACACCTTC | CAWSLNDYGYTF
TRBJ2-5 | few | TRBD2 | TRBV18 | TGTGCCAGCTCATCAATTAGCGGGCAAGAGACCCAGTACTTC | CASSSISGQETQYF
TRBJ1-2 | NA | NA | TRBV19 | TGTGCCAGCCTTAGCCAGGGCTTATACTATGGCTACACCTTC | CASLSQGLYYGYTF
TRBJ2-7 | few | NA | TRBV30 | TGTGCCTGGAGTGTAGGTCTGGCCCAGGGCGAGCAGTACTTC | CAWSVGLAQGEQYF
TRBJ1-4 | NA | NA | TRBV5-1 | TGCGCCAGCAGCACGGACGGATCAACTAATGAAAAACTGTTTTTT | CASSTDGSTNEKLFF
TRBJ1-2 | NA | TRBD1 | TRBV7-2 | TGTGCCAGCAGCACTCCGGGACAGGTCTATGGCTACACCTTC | CASSTPGQVYGYTF
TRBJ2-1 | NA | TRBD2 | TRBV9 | TGTGCCAGCAGCGCCCACCTAGCGGGAGGGCTCAATGAGCAGTTCTTC | CASSAHLAGGLNEQFF
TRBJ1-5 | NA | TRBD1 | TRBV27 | TGTGCCAGCAGTTTTCAGGGGGCTGGCAATCAGCCCCAGCATTTT | CASSFQGAGNQPQHF
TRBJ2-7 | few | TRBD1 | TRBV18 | TGTGCCAGCTCACTAGGGACAGGGGACGAGCAGTACTTC | CASSLGTGDEQYF
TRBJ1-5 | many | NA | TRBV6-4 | TGTGCCAGCAGTGAGACAGCCTATCAGCCCCAGCATTTT | CASSETAYQPQHF
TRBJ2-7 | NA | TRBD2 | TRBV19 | TGTGCCAGTAGTATACTAGCGGGGGGCTCCTACGAGCAGTACTTC | CASSILAGGSYEQYF
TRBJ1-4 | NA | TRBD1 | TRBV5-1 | TGCGCCAGCAGCTTGGGACAGGGAGTTTTTGAAAAACTGTTTTTT | CASSLGQGVFEKLFF
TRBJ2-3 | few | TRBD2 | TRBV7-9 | TGTGCCAGCAGCTTAGGACTAGCGGGAGGCGCAGATACGCAGTATTTT | CASSLGLAGGADTQYF
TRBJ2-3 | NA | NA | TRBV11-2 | TGTGCCAGCAGCTTAGCCGAGAGGGGGTATCGCACAGATACGCAGTATTTT | CASSLAERGYRTDTQYF
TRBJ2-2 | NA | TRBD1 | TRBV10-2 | TGCGCCAGCAGTGAGCCACAGGGGGGCACCGGGGAGCTGTTTTTT | CASSEPQGGTGELFF
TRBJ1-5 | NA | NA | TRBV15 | TGTGCCACCAGCAGAGAGGGTTCGGGATACAATCAGCCCCAGCATTTT | CATSREGSGYNQPQHF
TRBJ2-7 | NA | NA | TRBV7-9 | TGTGCCAGCACTAGTGTCCCCCACGAGCAGTACTTC | CASTSVPHEQYF
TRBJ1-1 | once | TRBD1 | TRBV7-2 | TGTGCCAGCAGCTTGGACAGGCACACTGAAGCTTTCTTT | CASSLDRHTEAFF
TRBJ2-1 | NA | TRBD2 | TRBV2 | TGTGCCAGCAGCCGGACTAGCGGGACAAATGAGCAGTTCTTC | CASSRTSGTNEQFF
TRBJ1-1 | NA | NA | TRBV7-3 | TGTGCCAGCAGCTTTACAGGCGGATCCACTGAAGCTTTCTTT | CASSFTGGSTEAFF
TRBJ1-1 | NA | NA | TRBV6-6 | TGTGCCAGCAGTTACTCCGGGGGAATGAACACTGAAGCTTTCTTT | CASSYSGGMNTEAFF
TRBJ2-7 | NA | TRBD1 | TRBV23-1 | TGCGCCAGCACCAGGGACAGGGGATCCTACGAGCAGTACTTC | CASTRDRGSYEQYF
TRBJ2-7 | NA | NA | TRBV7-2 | TGTGCCAGCAGCCCCGACTCAAATCGGTACGAGCAGTACTTC | CASSPDSNRYEQYF
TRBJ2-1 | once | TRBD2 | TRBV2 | TGTGCCAGCAGTGAAGCGGAGATAGCGGGAGGGCCGAATGAGCAGTTCTTC | CASSEAEIAGGPNEQFF
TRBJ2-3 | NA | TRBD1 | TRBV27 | TGTGCCAGCATCCCTCTCGGGACAGGGGAAACAGATACGCAGTATTTT | CASIPLGTGETDTQYF
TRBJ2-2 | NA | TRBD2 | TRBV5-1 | TGCGCCAGCAGCTTTAGCGGGAGAGTGAACACCGGGGAGCTGTTTTTT | CASSFSGRVNTGELFF
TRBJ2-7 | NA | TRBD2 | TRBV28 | TGTGCCAGCAGTAACACCCTAACGCTAGCGGGAGGGCGTAAAGAGCAGTACTTC | CASSNTLTLAGGRKEQYF
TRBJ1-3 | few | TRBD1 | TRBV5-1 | TGCGCCAGCAGCTTGGGACAGGGGAGCACCATATATTTT | CASSLGQGSTIYF
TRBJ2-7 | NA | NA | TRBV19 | TGTGCCAGTAGTATTGGGCTGGGAGGTTACGAGCAGTACTTC | CASSIGLGGYEQYF
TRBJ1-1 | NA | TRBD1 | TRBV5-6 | TGTGCCAGCAGATCACAGGGACAGGTTCTTTTTAAGGCTTTCTTT | CASRSQGQVLFKAFF
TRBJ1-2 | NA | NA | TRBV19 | TGTGCCAGTAGGACCGGGACCGGTGGCTACACCTTC | CASRTGTGGYTF
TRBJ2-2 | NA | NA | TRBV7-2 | TGTGCCAGCAGCTTAATCGCAGGGTCGAACACCGGGGAGCTGTTTTTT | CASSLIAGSNTGELFF
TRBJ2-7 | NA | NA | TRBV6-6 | TGTGCCAGCAGGAGGGGGACGGAATCTTCCTACGAGCAGTACTTC | CASRRGTESSYEQYF
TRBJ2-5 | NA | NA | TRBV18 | TGTGCCAGCTCACCAAGAGTCCAAGAGACCCAGTACTTC | CASSPRVQETQYF
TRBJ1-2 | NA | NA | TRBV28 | TGTGCCAGCAAGGACCCCCCGGGAGGCTACACCTTC | CASKDPPGGYTF
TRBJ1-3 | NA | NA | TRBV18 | TGTGCCAGCTCAGTGGGGAACTCTGGAAACACCATATATTTT | CASSVGNSGNTIYF
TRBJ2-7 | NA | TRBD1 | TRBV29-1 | TGCAGCGTTGGAGGGGGCACCGCCTACGAGCAGTACTTC | CSVGGGTAYEQYF
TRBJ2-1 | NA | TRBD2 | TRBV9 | TGTGCCAGCAGCCCGACTAGCGGGAGGTTTAATGAGCAGTTCTTC | CASSPTSGRFNEQFF
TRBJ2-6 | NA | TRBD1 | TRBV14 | TGTGCCAGCAGCTCTAGAACCCCGGGACAGGGGGCCAACGTCCTGACTTTC | CASSSRTPGQGANVLTF
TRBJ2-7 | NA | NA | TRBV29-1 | TGCAGCGTTCTCACCTGGGGCGGGGCCCGGCCTTCCTACGAGCAGTACTTC | CSVLTWGGARPSYEQYF
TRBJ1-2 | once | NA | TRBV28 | TGTGCCAGCAGTTTATTAATCAGTAACTATGGCTACACCTTC | CASSLLISNYGYTF
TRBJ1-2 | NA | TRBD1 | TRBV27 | TGTGCCAGCAGTACCCGGACAGGGGACGGCTACACCTTC | CASSTRTGDGYTF
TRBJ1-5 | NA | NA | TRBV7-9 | TGTGCCAGCAGCTTAGGTGGGGGGCCCCAGCATTTT | CASSLGGGPQHF
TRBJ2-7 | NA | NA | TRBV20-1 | TGCAGTGTACCGGGAGTTGACGAGCAGTACTTC | CSVPGVDEQYF
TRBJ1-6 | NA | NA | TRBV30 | TGTGCCTGGAGTGTGACAGACCGGACTTCACCCCTCCACTTT | CAWSVTDRTSPLHF
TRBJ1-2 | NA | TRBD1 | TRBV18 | TGTGCCAGCTCACCAATACAGGGGGCGGACGCCTTC | CASSPIQGADAF
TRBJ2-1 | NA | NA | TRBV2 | TGTGCCAGCGCCCTCGAATTATACAATGAGCAGTTCTTC | CASALELYNEQFF
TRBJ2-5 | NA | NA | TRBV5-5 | TGTGCCAGCGGCTTTTCAGAGACCCAGTACTTC | CASGFSETQYF
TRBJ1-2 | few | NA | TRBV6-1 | TGTGCCAGCAGTGGAGGTTGGCGGAATGGCTACACCTTC | CASSGGWRNGYTF
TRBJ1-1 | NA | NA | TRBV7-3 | TGTGCCAGCAGCTCCCAGGGCCCGGGCAGGAACACTGAAGCTTTCTTT | CASSSQGPGRNTEAFF
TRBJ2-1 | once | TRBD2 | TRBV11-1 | TGTGCCAGCAGCCTTCTGGTAGCGGGGAACAATGAGCAGTTCTTC | CASSLLVAGNNEQFF
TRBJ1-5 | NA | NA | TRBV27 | TGTGCCAGCAGTTTGGGCAGGGGACACCTTAGCAATCAGCCCCAGCATTTT | CASSLGRGHLSNQPQHF
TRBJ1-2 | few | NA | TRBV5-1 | TGCGCCAGCAGTCAAGGTCATGGCTACACCTTC | CASSQGHGYTF
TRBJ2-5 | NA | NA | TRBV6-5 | TGTGCCAGCAGTTTTCGAGCTATCGAAGAGACCCAGTACTTC | CASSFRAIEETQYF
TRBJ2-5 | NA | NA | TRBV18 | TGTGCCAGCTCCCGCAAGGAAGAGACCCAGTACTTC | CASSRKEETQYF
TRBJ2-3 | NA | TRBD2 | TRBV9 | TGTGCCAGCAGCGTAGGTCTAGCGGTGAGCACAGATACGCAGTATTTT | CASSVGLAVSTDTQYF